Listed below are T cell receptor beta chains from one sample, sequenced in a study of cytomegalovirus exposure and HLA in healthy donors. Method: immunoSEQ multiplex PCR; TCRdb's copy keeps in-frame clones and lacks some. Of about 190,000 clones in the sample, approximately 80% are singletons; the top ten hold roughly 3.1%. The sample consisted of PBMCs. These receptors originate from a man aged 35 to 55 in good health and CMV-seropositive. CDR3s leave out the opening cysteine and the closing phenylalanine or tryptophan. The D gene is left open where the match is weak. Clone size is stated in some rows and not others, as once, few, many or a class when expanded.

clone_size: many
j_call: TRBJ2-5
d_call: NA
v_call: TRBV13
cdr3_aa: ASSLGRVDGSGTQY

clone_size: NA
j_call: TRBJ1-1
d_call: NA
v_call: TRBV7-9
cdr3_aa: ASSSDSRGTKAF

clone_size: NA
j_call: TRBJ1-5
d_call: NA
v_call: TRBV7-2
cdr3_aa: ASSLETDSYQPQH

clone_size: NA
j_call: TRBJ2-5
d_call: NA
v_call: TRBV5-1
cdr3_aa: ASSLPTQETQY

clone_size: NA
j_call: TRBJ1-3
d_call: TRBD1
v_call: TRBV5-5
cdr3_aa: ASSPRTGTGNTIY

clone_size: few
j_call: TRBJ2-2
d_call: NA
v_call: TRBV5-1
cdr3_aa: ASSLGSSANTGELF

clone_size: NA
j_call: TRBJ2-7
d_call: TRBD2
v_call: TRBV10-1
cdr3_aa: ASSRGLASYEQY

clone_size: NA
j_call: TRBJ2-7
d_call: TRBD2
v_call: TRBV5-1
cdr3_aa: ASRTAGDYEQY

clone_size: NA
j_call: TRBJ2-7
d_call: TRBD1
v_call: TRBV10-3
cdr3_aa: AIRGTGRAQY

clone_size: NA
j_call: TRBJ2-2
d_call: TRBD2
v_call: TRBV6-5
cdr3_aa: ASRKTSGTGELF